This entry concerns a single TCR beta chain. Its antigen is unknown. Peptide-pool stimulation followed by sequencing identified expanded antigen-specific CD4+ clonotypes in the ViraFEST assay. Once cultured for around 11 days, the cells underwent separation to obtain CD4+ T cells. Testing of the vaccine recipients showed negative nucleocapsid antibodies and no prior SARS-CoV-2 infection. Days 3 and 7 saw half the medium replaced with IL-2 medium. V gave up 7 bases and J gave up 6 bases, with 21 bases separating them. From germline, CDR1 is MNHEY and CDR2 SVGAGI. CDR3 length equals 15 residues. This record comes from a study of vaccination effects on CD4 cells after COVID-19. On the study more broadly: Participants were vaccinated with two doses of either the BNT162b2 or mRNA-1273 vaccine. Study-wide points: The study found marked clonal contraction of infection- and vaccine-induced clones late after vaccination. Convalescent patients in the study were few, and early post-infection timepoints were absent.

Measured with immunoSEQ multiplex PCR; TCRdb has only the in-frame clones, and not every one. The sample contains 50,000 or so clones, just under 80% of which appear only once. The sample here was CD4+ T cells from PBMCs cultured with HCoV-OC43 spike peptides, taken before COVID-19 vaccination. This sample's subset: HCoV-OC43 spike overlapping peptide pool stimulation. The chain links TRBV6-5 to TRBJ1-1; no clear D. This TCR was sampled from a human donor who received a COVID-19 vaccine. The CDR3 sequence is CASKRQRGEVAEAFF. DNA for the CDR3: TGTGCCAGCAAAAGGCAGCGAGGAGAGGTCGCTGAAGCTTTCTTT.